This entry lists 21 T cell receptor beta chains sequenced from one sample in a study of CXCR3-negative and CXCR3-positive naive CD8 T cells. With UMI labels, 5' RACE was used to prepare the TRB cDNA libraries. TCRdb re-called the 5' RACE reads; one entry per CDR3 protein, DNA not given. This sample contains tens of thousands of distinct CDR3 sequences. Sequenced sample: naive CXCR3- CD8+ T cells from blood. Subset in this sample: CD45RO-CCR7+CD27+CD95- naive CD8+ T cells lacking CXCR3 (TNR3-). All receptors come from a human donor in good health. Some clones in this sample may be carry-over from other donors' samples.

V and J are TRBV3-2 and TRBJ2-7; TCRdb indicates TRBD1, and absent DNA this call remains unverified. TRBV3-2 is given as a pseudogene. The CDR3 contains 16 residues. This CDR3 is CASSQDRDPGGYEQYF.

The chain joins TRBV20-1 to TRBJ2-3; TCRdb designates TRBD2, a call that cannot be tested without DNA. CDR1 and CDR2 (germline): DFQATT, SNEGSKA (reference sequence). This CDR3 is built from 14 residues. This CDR3 is CSAPTSRRQDTQYF.

The chain employs TRBV5-4 and TRBJ2-7. The CDR3 length is 13 residues. CDR1 is SGHNT and CDR2 is YYREEE in the germline V gene (reference sequence). The CDR3 loop reads CASSLVRGDEQYF.

The chain carries TRBV28 and TRBJ2-2; TCRdb returns TRBD2, unconfirmable since there is no DNA. Germline V gene data show CDR1 as MDHEN and CDR2 as SYDVKM. The CDR3 extends over 15 amino acids. The chain's CDR3 is CASSEGSDYTGELFF.

The chain's CDR3 is CASSLRPGSTGELFF. The V and J genes are TRBV12-3 or TRBV12-4 and TRBJ2-2; TCRdb lists TRBD1, though no DNA is available to test this call. The CDR3 runs to 15 residues.

The rearrangement uses TRBV12-3 or TRBV12-4 and TRBJ2-7; with no DNA, the TCRdb D assignment of TRBD1 cannot be verified. This CDR3 has 15 amino acids. The CDR3 region is CASSLARGVLWEQYF.

This clonotype is called medium-sized based on its frequency. This chain links TRBV29-1 with TRBJ2-7; TCRdb's D call of TRBD1 is untestable without DNA. This CDR3 has 12 residues. Per the germline V gene, CDR1 is SQVTM and CDR2 is ANQGSEA. This CDR3 is CSVEQGSYEQYF.

The chain joins TRBV6-4 to TRBJ2-2; the TCRdb call, TRBD1, lacks DNA for checking. The germline V gene has CDR1 MRHNA and CDR2 SNTAGT. There are 14 residues in the CDR3. CDR3 residues: CASSGGVGTGELFF.

V gene TRBV7-9 combines with J gene TRBJ2-1; TCRdb lists TRBD2, though no DNA is available to test this call. This CDR3 has 18 residues. Germline V CDR1 and CDR2: SEHNR, FQNEAQ (reference sequence). The CDR3 sequence is CASSSKGLAGEGYNEQFF.

The chain links TRBV9 to TRBJ1-1. Looked up from germline, CDR1 is SGDLS and CDR2 is YYNGEE. The length of the CDR3 is 14 residues. The CDR3 sequence: CASSVDVVGTEAFF.

The chain carries TRBV30 and TRBJ2-3; TCRdb indicates TRBD2, and absent DNA this call remains unverified. This CDR3 comprises 17 residues. The germline V gene has CDR1 GTSNPN and CDR2 SVGIG (reference sequence). The chain's CDR3 is CAWSGLASGRAMDTQYF. Full variable domain (remainder filled in from reference TRBV30 and TRBJ2-3): SQTIHQWPATLVQPVGSPLSLECTVEGTSNPNLYWYRQAAGRGLQLLFYSVGIGQISSEVPQNLSASRPQDRQFILSSKKLLLSDSGFYLCAWSGLASGRAMDTQYFGPGTRLTVL.

V usage is TRBV12-3 or TRBV12-4 and J usage is TRBJ1-4; the D call of TRBD1 rests on TCRdb alone, since no DNA is present to check it. There are 15 residues in the CDR3. CDR3 region: CASSFNSGADEKLFF.

The CDR3 here is CASTGWNSGELFF. This chain uses TRBV4-2 with TRBJ2-2. The CDR3 sequence is 13 residues long. Germline CDR1 is LGHNA and CDR2 is YNFKEQ.

The gene calls are TRBV28 and TRBJ2-1. Looked up from germline, CDR1 is MDHEN and CDR2 is SYDVKM. The CDR3 extends over 12 amino acids. This chain's CDR3 is CASSRISNEQFF.

This rearrangement joins TRBV10-3 to TRBJ2-5; TCRdb proposes TRBD1, but this gene call is untestable without DNA. In germline, CDR1 is ENHRY, CDR2 SYGVKD. This CDR3 region has 14 residues. CDR3 protein: CAISEEGEQETQYF.

The rearrangement links TRBV29-1 to TRBJ2-1; TCRdb names TRBD1, which stays unverified in the absence of DNA. Germline loops: CDR1 SQVTM, CDR2 ANQGSEA. The CDR3 has 11 amino acids. CDR3 residues: CSAPSGYEQFF.

This chain connects TRBV2 to TRBJ2-5. Germline V CDR1 and CDR2: SNHLY, FYNNEI. The CDR3 has 14 residues. CDR3 in amino acids: CASSEPRGQETQYF.

The chain couples TRBV7-2 to TRBJ1-1. CDR3 length: 13 amino acids. Germline V gene lookup returns CDR1 SGHTA and CDR2 FQGNSA. CDR3 loop: CASSLALKGEAFF.

The chain employs TRBV5-1 and TRBJ2-1; TCRdb outputs TRBD2, but without DNA this stays unchecked. This CDR3 contains 16 residues. Germline V gene lookup returns CDR1 SGHRS and CDR2 YFSETQ. CDR3 amino acids: CASSLEEGFGESEQFF.

The gene calls are TRBV7-6 and TRBJ2-2; TCRdb calls TRBD2, which cannot be checked without DNA. CDR3 length: 15 amino acids. The germline V gene encodes CDR1 SGHVS and CDR2 FNYEAQ. This CDR3 is CASSDLADGVGELFF.

The chain links TRBV4-1 to TRBJ2-7; TCRdb gives TRBD1 as the D gene, but with no DNA this cannot be confirmed. The CDR3 loop spans 14 amino acids. Germline lookup yields CDR1 MGHRA and CDR2 YSYEKL. CDR3 protein: CASSLRDFSYEQYF.